Listed below are T cell receptor beta chains from one sample, sequenced in a study of blood T cell repertoires in COVID-19. Data came from immunoSEQ multiplex PCR; TCRdb stores just in-frame clones and leaves some out. The table lists about 210,000 clones, roughly 84% of them singletons, with about 4.9% in the top ten. The sequencing sample was made of peripheral blood. These receptors all come from a woman at least 80 years old with acute or convalescent COVID-19. Both conserved end residues are trimmed from each CDR3. A D gene is named only where the DNA matches it firmly.

TRBV11-3	TRBJ2-3	NA	ASSQGRDTQY
TRBV4-1	TRBJ1-2	TRBD1	ASSQRGTESLRGYT
TRBV5-1	TRBJ1-4	NA	ASSSTGDEKLF
TRBV9	TRBJ1-2	NA	ASSVVGATNYGYT
TRBV5-1	TRBJ1-4	TRBD1	ASSSWTGMDEKLF
TRBV3-1/TRBV3-2	TRBJ1-1	TRBD1	ASSPTGGNTEAF
TRBV6-6	TRBJ1-1	NA	ASSYLGGTEAF
TRBV19	TRBJ1-2	NA	ASSISLRGAFGYT
TRBV18	TRBJ1-4	NA	ASSQDQVLEKLF
TRBV28	TRBJ1-2	NA	ASSLAGYGYT
TRBV19	TRBJ1-5	TRBD1	ASTPDRANQPQH
TRBV6-2/TRBV6-3	TRBJ1-2	TRBD1	ASSRTGPNYGYT
TRBV27	TRBJ2-1	TRBD2	ASSSAGGFYNEQF
TRBV2	TRBJ2-2	TRBD2	ASSVRLAGATGELF
TRBV5-4	TRBJ1-4	NA	ASSQQDLGGEKLF
TRBV5-1	TRBJ2-7	NA	ASSQAAAYEQY
TRBV15	TRBJ2-2	TRBD2	ATSRTSGRALNTGELF
TRBV30	TRBJ2-1	NA	AWSVGGVINEQF
TRBV27	TRBJ2-5	NA	ASRPLAPRRETQY
TRBV25-1	TRBJ2-1	NA	ATTWGQNEQF
TRBV20-1	TRBJ2-5	NA	SGGPKETQY
TRBV5-1	TRBJ1-2	TRBD1	ASSLGSGQNYGYT
TRBV5-1	TRBJ2-7	NA	ASSQTESSYEQY
TRBV27	TRBJ2-7	NA	ASSPLLDYGEQY
TRBV27	TRBJ1-2	NA	ASRPYRADYGYT
TRBV30	TRBJ2-5	NA	AWSDRQFQETQY
TRBV5-1	TRBJ1-4	TRBD1	ASSLGDRAVGEKLF
TRBV12-5	TRBJ1-2	TRBD1	ASGPPWTGRGGHYGYT
TRBV7-9	TRBJ1-1	NA	ASSLEQGWDTEAF
TRBV19	TRBJ2-7	TRBD1	ASSPNLRQGQRGEQY
TRBV7-2	TRBJ1-2	NA	ASSLWEQDYGYT
TRBV5-6	TRBJ2-7	NA	ASSSPTGLSSYEQY
TRBV7-2	TRBJ2-5	NA	ASSLRGLFETQY
TRBV15	TRBJ1-5	NA	ATSRDLTQPQH
TRBV20-1	TRBJ2-2	NA	SASQPGLPKAGELF
TRBV7-2	TRBJ2-7	NA	ASSFPQEVIGLPTFEQY
TRBV11-3	TRBJ2-1	TRBD2	ASSLSGRAKTDEQF
TRBV7-6	TRBJ2-7	TRBD1	ASSLRGQGGSEQY
TRBV7-6	TRBJ2-3	NA	ASSGGSTDTQY
TRBV7-2	TRBJ2-7	NA	ASSLGGGPPYEQY
TRBV19	TRBJ2-5	NA	ASSMSRTKGKETQY
TRBV15	TRBJ1-4	NA	ATSRGVGGNEKLF
TRBV7-2	TRBJ2-1	TRBD1	ASSSRQGYNEQF
TRBV4-3	TRBJ1-1	NA	ASSLDPRAGAGEAF
TRBV6-2/TRBV6-3	TRBJ1-2	NA	ASSDPGYGYT
TRBV6-5	TRBJ2-7	NA	ASRVPGLDSYEQY
TRBV7-2	TRBJ2-1	TRBD2	ASSLDPTGTSGYNEQF
TRBV4-2	TRBJ2-7	TRBD2	ASSQGLAGVGYEQY
TRBV3-1/TRBV3-2	TRBJ2-5	NA	ASSLAEETQY
TRBV28	TRBJ2-7	TRBD1	ASSSTGGAYEQY
TRBV2	TRBJ2-1	TRBD2	ASRREASGRVHEQF
TRBV24-1	TRBJ1-5	TRBD1	ATSARQGGQPQH